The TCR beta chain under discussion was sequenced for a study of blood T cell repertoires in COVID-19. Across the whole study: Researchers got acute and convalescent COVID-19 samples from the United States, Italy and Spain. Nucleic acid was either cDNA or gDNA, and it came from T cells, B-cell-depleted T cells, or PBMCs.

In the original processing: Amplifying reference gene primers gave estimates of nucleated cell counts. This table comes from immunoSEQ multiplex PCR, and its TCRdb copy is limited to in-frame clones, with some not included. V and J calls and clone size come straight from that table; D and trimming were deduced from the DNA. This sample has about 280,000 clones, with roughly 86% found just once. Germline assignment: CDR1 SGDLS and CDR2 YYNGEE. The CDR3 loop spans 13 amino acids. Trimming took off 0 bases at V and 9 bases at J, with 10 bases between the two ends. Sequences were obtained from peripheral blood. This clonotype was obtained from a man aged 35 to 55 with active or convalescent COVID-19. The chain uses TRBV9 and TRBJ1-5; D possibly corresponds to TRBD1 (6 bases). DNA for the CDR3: TGTGCCAGCAGCGTAGAGCAGGGGCCGCCCCAGCATTTT. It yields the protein CASSVEQGPPQHF.